This T cell receptor (beta chain) originates from a study of blood T cell repertoires in COVID-19. Study at large: Samples taken during acute and convalescent COVID-19 were collected in the United States, Italy and Spain.

The germline V gene encodes CDR1 SEHNR and CDR2 FQNEAQ (reference sequence). CDR3 length equals 16 residues. Trimming left V 0 bases short and J 2 bases short, with 14 bases between. Cohorts were based on clinical histories the participants reported. Per the study methods: The assay estimated nucleated cells by amplifying reference gene primers. TCRdb's table, derived via immunoSEQ multiplex PCR, lists solely in-frame clones and lacks some. Clone size and V and J calls were adopted from that table, with D and trimming inferred from the DNA. Of fewer than 500,000 clones detected, 70% to 90% appear once; the ten largest clones hold around 0.95%.

The rearrangement joins TRBV7-9 to TRBJ2-7, with D perhaps TRBD1 (6 bases). The clonotype comes from a woman in her thirties with acute COVID-19. The sequenced sample was PBMCs or T cells enriched from blood (not recorded which). The CDR3 sequence: CASSLAMGAQTYEQYF. CDR3 bases: TGTGCCAGCAGCTTAGCAATGGGGGCCCAAACCTACGAGCAGTACTTC. Full variable domain (remainder filled in from reference TRBV7-9 and TRBJ2-7): DTGVSQNPRHKITKRGQNVTFRCDPISEHNRLYWYRQTLGQGPEFLTYFQNEAQLEKSRLLSDRFSAERPKGSFSTLEIQRTEQGDSAMYLCASSLAMGAQTYEQYFGPGTRLTVT.